The 3 T cell receptor beta chains presented below share a single source sample, sequenced in a study of OX40 agonist ivuxolimab in advanced cancers. Sequencing was performed with immunoSEQ multiplex PCR; in TCRdb, only in-frame clones are kept and a portion is missing. The sample holds 45,000 to 60,000 clones, 90% seen once. This sample comprised CD4+ or CD8+ T cells sorted from blood, obtained in a trial of the OX40 agonist ivuxolimab. The receptor source for this set is an adult with an advanced solid tumor such as melanoma, head and neck, liver or kidney cancer.

J is TRBJ1-2 and V is TRBV27; 7 nucleotides agree with TRBD1. Germline assignment: CDR1 MNHEY and CDR2 SMNVEV (reference sequence). J lost 5 bases, V lost 3 bases, and 6 bases had no gene match. The CDR3 is 14 residues long. CDR3 loop: CASSLRAGGYGYTF. The CDR3 nucleotides are TGTGCCAGCAGTTTGAGGGCAGGGGGGTATGGCTACACCTTC.

V gene TRBV7-9 combines with J gene TRBJ2-7; TRBD2 agrees at 7 bases. The CDR3 is 14 residues long. Germline V gene lookup returns CDR1 SEHNR and CDR2 FQNEAQ (reference sequence). V dropped 8 bases and J dropped 3; count of bases not matched to a gene: 10. CDR3 amino acids: CASGLGGSGYEQYF. The CDR3 DNA reads as TGTGCCAGCGGTCTGGGGGGGAGCGGCTACGAGCAGTACTTC.

The gene calls are TRBV11-2 and TRBJ1-1, with TRBD1 matching over 8 bases. Germline V lookup: CDR1 SGHAT, CDR2 FQNNGV. CDR3 size: 14 residues. V was pared by 3 bases and J by 5 bases, with 5 bases of the junction left unmatched. CDR3 nucleotides: TGTGCCAGCAGCTTGACAGGGGTTAGGACTGAAGCTTTCTTT. Protein: CASSLTGVRTEAFF.